This TCR beta chain was recorded in a study of tumor-infiltrating lymphocytes in primary liver carcinoma. Germline loops: CDR1 SGHKS, CDR2 YYEKEE (reference sequence). This CDR3 region has 14 residues. Total RNA and DNA came together from about 19-30 mg of bulk tissue without cell sorting. TCR beta cDNA was made from 500 ng total RNA with a constant-region primer. What produced the TCR beta libraries was three nested multiplex PCR rounds using slightly modified ARM-PCR. With TRBV1-TRBV30 forward primers and a C-beta reverse primer, the first two PCR rounds were run for approximately 10 cycles each. TCRdb analysed the multiplex PCR reads with MiXCR anew, one entry per CDR3 protein. The table records over 40,000 distinct CDR3 sequences, around 82% of them present only once. As to this clonotype: At one end, the junction sequence differs from germline, possibly due to a read error.

The chain has TRBV5-5 and TRBJ1-2; tentatively, D is TRBD1 (6 bases). The TCR originated in a man in his forties or fifties with primary liver carcinoma and hepatitis B virus infection. The sequencing sample was made of liver tumor tissue from sampling region 5. Subset defined: tumor region T5, tumor centre. CDR3 protein: CASSAGTLNYGYAF. The DNA for the CDR3 is TGTGCAAGCAGCGCTGGGACACTTAACTATGGCTACGCCTTC.